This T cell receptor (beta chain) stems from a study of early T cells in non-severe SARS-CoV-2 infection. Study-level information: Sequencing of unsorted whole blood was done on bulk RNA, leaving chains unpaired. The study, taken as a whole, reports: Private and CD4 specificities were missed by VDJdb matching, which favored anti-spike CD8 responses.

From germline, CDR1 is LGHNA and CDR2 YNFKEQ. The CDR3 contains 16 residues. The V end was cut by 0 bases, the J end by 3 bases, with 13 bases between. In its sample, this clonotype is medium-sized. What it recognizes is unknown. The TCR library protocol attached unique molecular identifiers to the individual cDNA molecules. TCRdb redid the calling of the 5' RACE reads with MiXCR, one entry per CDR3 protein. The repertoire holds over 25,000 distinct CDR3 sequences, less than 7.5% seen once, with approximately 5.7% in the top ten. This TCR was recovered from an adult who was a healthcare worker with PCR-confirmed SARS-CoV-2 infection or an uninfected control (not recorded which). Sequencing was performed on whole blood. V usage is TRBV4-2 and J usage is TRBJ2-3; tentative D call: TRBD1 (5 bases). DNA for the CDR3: TGTGCCAGCAGCCAAGATCCGGCAGGGTATACAGATACGCAGTATTTT. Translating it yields CASSQDPAGYTDTQYF.